Listed here are 17 T cell receptor beta chains from one sample, sequenced in a study of human T cells and chemical hapten exposure. In TCRdb, the RACE reads were re-called with MiXCR into one record per CDR3 protein. The sample lists about 84,000 distinct CDR3 sequences, 10% to 11% occurring once. Time point reported: patch test 3, about 24 weeks after DPC sensitization. The treatment is: therapeutic diphenylcyclopropenone sensitization with weekly scalp DPC. The source material was whole blood, sampled in connection with sensitization to the hapten diphenylcyclopropenone (DPC). Receptors originate from a woman between 45 and 60 years old with alopecia areata. Some clones in this sample may be carry-over from other donors' samples.

At least ten counts were recorded for this clonotype. The chain links TRBV15 to TRBJ2-2; no clear D. CDR1 and CDR2 (germline): LNHNV, YYDKDF (reference sequence). The CDR3 runs 13 residues. The germline V and J ends were trimmed by 5 bases and 8 bases, with 12 bases remaining between them. CDR3 amino acids: CATSPQAGGELFF. The CDR3 DNA follows: TGTGCCACCAGCCCACAAGCCGGTGGGGAGCTGTTTTTT.

Regarding this clonotype: With a much larger clone just one base away, this may be a read error. The chain joins TRBV11-2 to TRBJ2-3, with D perhaps matching TRBD2 (6 bases). V shed 2 bases and J shed 4 bases, with 13 bases lying between them. The CDR3 runs 15 residues. CDR1 is SGHAT, CDR2 FQNNGV, per germline. The DNA for the CDR3 is TGTGCCAGCAGCTTAAACCTAGCGAGGGCAGATACGCAGTATTTT. It translates to CASSLNLARADTQYF.

This clonotype was counted a few times. The J gene is TRBJ2-1, the V gene TRBV5-1; tentatively, D is TRBD2 (6 bases). V gave up 5 bases and J gave up 3 bases, with 15 bases separating them. From germline, CDR1 is SGHRS and CDR2 YFSETQ. The CDR3 covers 15 residues. The CDR3 DNA follows: TGCGCCAGCAGTGGTTCCGGGAGCTACTACAATGAGCAGTTCTTC. Its translation is CASSGSGSYYNEQFF.

This rearrangement joins TRBV7-8 to TRBJ2-7; 9 bases align to TRBD2. The CDR3 totals 16 residues. Unmatched junction bases numbered 6, after V lost 0 bases and J lost 3 bases. Germline V gene data show CDR1 as SGHVS and CDR2 as FQNEAQ. In nucleotides, the CDR3 is TGTGCCAGCAGCTTAGCGCAAATTAGCGGGAGCTACGAGCAGTACTTC. Translated, it gives CASSLAQISGSYEQYF.

The chain employs TRBV10-2 and TRBJ1-2; possible D gene TRBD1, 5 bases. Per the germline V gene, CDR1 is WSHSY and CDR2 is SAAADI. V was shortened by 1 base and J by 4 bases, with 13 bases between the two germline ends. This CDR3 has 15 amino acids. The CDR3, as DNA: TGCGCCAGCAGTGAGTTGGGAGGGGATCGCTATGGCTACACCTTC. Residues: CASSELGGDRYGYTF.

This clonotype was seen many times. The gene calls are TRBV20-1 and TRBJ2-3; the D gene is possibly TRBD2 (6 bases). CDR1 and CDR2 from the germline V gene are DFQATT and SNEGSKA (reference sequence). The ends were cut back, 5 bases at V and 3 bases at J, with 12 bases in the middle. The CDR3 has 13 amino acids. The CDR3: CSAEPGLTDTQYF. In nucleotides, the CDR3 is TGCAGTGCTGAGCCGGGACTGACAGATACGCAGTATTTT.

Many counts were recorded for this clonotype. This chain joins TRBV29-1 and TRBJ2-2; 14 nucleotides match TRBD2. CDR3 length: 19 residues. Germline-derived CDR1 and CDR2 are SQVTM and ANQGSEA. Trimming cost V 4 bases and J 1 base; bases outside gene matches: 11. The CDR3 region is CSVAGLAGASFMNTGELFF. The CDR3 DNA is TGCAGCGTTGCGGGACTAGCGGGAGCGAGCTTTATGAACACCGGGGAGCTGTTTTTT.

This rearrangement joins TRBV19 to TRBJ1-4; 8 positions agree with TRBD1. The CDR3 loop spans 15 amino acids. Unmatched junction bases numbered 3, after V lost 3 bases and J lost 3 bases. Per germline, CDR1 LNHDA and CDR2 SQIVND (reference sequence). CDR3 sequence (DNA): TGTGCCAGTAGTATGGGGACAGGTGCTAATGAAAAACTGTTTTTT. Its protein is CASSMGTGANEKLFF. The variable domain in full, completed from reference TRBV19 and TRBJ1-4, reads DGGITQSPKYLFRKEGQNVTLSCEQNLNHDAMYWYRQDPGQGLRLIYYSQIVNDFQKGDIAEGYSVSREKKESFPLTVTSAQKNPTAFYLCASSMGTGANEKLFFGSGTQLSVL.

There are many counts of this clonotype. The rearrangement joins TRBV19 to TRBJ2-6; D gene ambiguous. Germline CDR1 is LNHDA and CDR2 is SQIVND (reference sequence). The CDR3 contains 17 residues. V was trimmed by 5 bases and J by 0 bases, leaving 14 bases between them. The CDR3: CASSAAVSSSGANVLTF. CDR3 DNA sequence: TGTGCCAGTAGTGCGGCAGTTTCTTCCTCTGGGGCCAACGTCCTGACTTTC.

The chain employs TRBV6-1 and TRBJ2-4; D gene unclear. The CDR3 extends over 15 amino acids. Germline assignment: CDR1 MNHNS and CDR2 SASEGT. The V end lost 1 base, the J end lost 4 bases, and 11 bases lay between the germline ends. In nucleotides, the CDR3 is TGTGCCAGCAGTGAAGGAGGTGGCGGTAAAAACATTCAGTACTTC. This gives the protein CASSEGGGGKNIQYF.

The chain carries TRBV27 and TRBJ2-3, with 10 bases matching TRBD2. This CDR3 has 17 amino acids. V lost 2 bases to trimming and J lost 0 bases; unmatched junction nucleotides: 5. From germline, CDR1 is MNHEY and CDR2 SMNVEV (reference sequence). CDR3 residues: CASSLLRTSGSTDTQYF. The CDR3 region has the DNA TGTGCCAGCAGTTTACTCCGGACTAGCGGTAGCACAGATACGCAGTATTTT.

This clonotype has a count of ten or more. The chain joins TRBV2 to TRBJ2-7, with D perhaps matching TRBD2 (5 bases). This CDR3 region has 13 residues. V was trimmed by 10 bases and J by 4 bases, leaving 17 bases between them. Germline loops: CDR1 SNHLY, CDR2 FYNNEI. DNA of the CDR3: TGTGCCACCCGCCGGGCTAGGGAGTACGAGCAGTACTTC. Its protein is CATRRAREYEQYF.

This clonotype has more than one count but fewer than ten. This chain joins TRBV11-2 and TRBJ2-1; 8 nucleotides align to TRBD1. This CDR3 region has 14 residues. V was clipped by 5 bases and J by 8 bases; unmatched bases: 8. Germline lookup yields CDR1 SGHAT and CDR2 FQNNGV. CDR3 DNA sequence: TGTGCCAGCAGCCCAGGACAGGGCTTCGATGAGCAGTTCTTC. It yields the protein CASSPGQGFDEQFF. The full variable domain, in which reference TRBV11-2 and TRBJ2-1 provide the parts outside the CDR3, is EAGVAQSPRYKIIEKRQSVAFWCNPISGHATLYWYQQILGQGPKLLIQFQNNGVVDDSQLPKDRFSAERLKGVDSTLKIQPAKLEDSAVYLCASSPGQGFDEQFFGPGTRLTVL.

This clonotype has at least ten counts. This rearrangement joins TRBV6-2 or TRBV6-3 to TRBJ2-1; D remains ambiguous. The CDR3 contains 13 residues. V lost 6 bases, J lost 8 bases, and 14 bases lay in between. Germline assignment: CDR1 MNHEY and CDR2 SVGEGT. This CDR3 reads CASREPSPDEQFF. The CDR3 DNA sequence: TGTGCCAGCAGAGAGCCCTCCCCCGATGAGCAGTTCTTC.

The rearrangement joins TRBV2 to TRBJ2-3; 7 nucleotides line up with TRBD2. Germline lookup yields CDR1 SNHLY and CDR2 FYNNEI. The CDR3 consists of 15 residues. The J segment lost 4 bases and the V segment lost 4 bases, leaving 8 bases of the junction unmatched. CDR3 region: CASSVGRANSDTQYF. The CDR3 DNA follows: TGTGCCAGCAGTGTGGGGAGGGCCAACTCAGATACGCAGTATTTT.

This clonotype was counted at least ten times. The V gene is TRBV19, the J gene TRBJ2-1, with 7 bases fitting TRBD1. The CDR3 extends over 15 amino acids. Germline V CDR1 and CDR2: LNHDA, SQIVND (reference sequence). After removal of 7 bases from V and 1 base from J, the junction contained 7 bases not matched to a gene. The CDR3 nucleotides read TGTGCCAGTAACCCACGCAGGGGGTCCTACAATGAGCAGTTCTTC. Protein sequence: CASNPRRGSYNEQFF.

The sample holds many counts of this clonotype. The chain carries TRBV6-2 or TRBV6-3 and TRBJ2-7; maybe TRBD1 (6 bases). V was shortened by 5 bases and J by 3 bases, with 17 bases between the two germline ends. This CDR3 is built from 15 residues. Germline V gives CDR1 MNHEY, CDR2 SVGEGT. The CDR3 bases are TGTGCCAGCAGTACCCTTGACAGGATGAGCTACGAGCAGTACTTC. This gives the protein CASSTLDRMSYEQYF.